Listed below are T cell receptor beta chains from one sample, sequenced in a study of T cell responses to AZD1222 COVID-19 vaccine. Sequencing used immunoSEQ multiplex PCR; TCRdb keeps in-frame clones, though not all of them. The sample carries approximately 190,000 clones, about nine tenths recorded once. Material: peripheral blood, obtained on day 0 of AZD1222 vaccination. These receptors were collected from an adult in good health. Each CDR3 is given with its conserved first and last residue. Each record gives: V gene, J gene, CDR3 length, clone size, D gene, CDR3 DNA, CDR3 protein. A D gene is named only where the DNA matches it firmly. Not every row has a clone size; where given, it reads once, few, many or a size class.

V gene: TRBV19
J gene: TRBJ1-2
CDR3 length: 16
clone size: -
D gene: -
CDR3 DNA: TGTGCCAGTAGTAAGAGCTCGTGGGGGTACGGCTATGGCTACACCTTC
CDR3 protein: CASSKSSWGYGYGYTF

V gene: TRBV7-7
J gene: TRBJ1-1
CDR3 length: 13
clone size: -
D gene: -
CDR3 DNA: TGTGCCAGCAGCTTAATTGAGAACACTGAAGCTTTCTTT
CDR3 protein: CASSLIENTEAFF

V gene: TRBV2
J gene: TRBJ2-4
CDR3 length: 16
clone size: -
D gene: -
CDR3 DNA: TGTGCCAGCAAGGGGACGCCTTTTCTAGCCAAAAACATTCAGTACTTC
CDR3 protein: CASKGTPFLAKNIQYF

V gene: TRBV5-3
J gene: TRBJ1-2
CDR3 length: 14
clone size: -
D gene: -
CDR3 DNA: TGTGCCAGAAGCTTGGGAGTGGGAGAGTATGGCTACACCTTC
CDR3 protein: CARSLGVGEYGYTF

V gene: TRBV19
J gene: TRBJ1-4
CDR3 length: 14
clone size: -
D gene: -
CDR3 DNA: TGTGCCAGTAGACACAGGGCAACTAATGAAAAACTGTTTTTT
CDR3 protein: CASRHRATNEKLFF

V gene: TRBV29-1
J gene: TRBJ1-1
CDR3 length: 14
clone size: -
D gene: TRBD1
CDR3 DNA: TGCAGCGTGCGGCCCTCAGGGGGCGGTACTGAAGCTTTCTTT
CDR3 protein: CSVRPSGGGTEAFF

V gene: TRBV25-1
J gene: TRBJ2-2
CDR3 length: 16
clone size: -
D gene: TRBD1
CDR3 DNA: TGTGCCAGCAGTGAACACAGGGGGTCGGGCACCGGGGAGCTGTTTTTT
CDR3 protein: CASSEHRGSGTGELFF

V gene: TRBV7-9
J gene: TRBJ2-1
CDR3 length: 16
clone size: -
D gene: TRBD2
CDR3 DNA: TGTGCCAGCAGCTTAGCGCTCAGCGGGGAATACAATGAGCAGTTCTTC
CDR3 protein: CASSLALSGEYNEQFF

V gene: TRBV4-3
J gene: TRBJ1-1
CDR3 length: 16
clone size: -
D gene: -
CDR3 DNA: TGCGCCAGCAGCCAAGAACCGAAGGATTGGCGCACTGAAGCTTTCTTT
CDR3 protein: CASSQEPKDWRTEAFF

V gene: TRBV4-1
J gene: TRBJ2-3
CDR3 length: 14
clone size: -
D gene: -
CDR3 DNA: TGCGCCAGCAGCCAAGCTGAAAGCACAGATACGCAGTATTTT
CDR3 protein: CASSQAESTDTQYF

V gene: TRBV5-1
J gene: TRBJ2-1
CDR3 length: 13
clone size: -
D gene: -
CDR3 DNA: TGCGCCAGCAGCTTGGGATATGGTCCTGAGCAGTTCTTC
CDR3 protein: CASSLGYGPEQFF

V gene: TRBV25-1
J gene: TRBJ1-4
CDR3 length: 14
clone size: -
D gene: -
CDR3 DNA: TGTGCCAGCAGTGAATCCCTTGGGCGGGAAAAACTGTTTTTT
CDR3 protein: CASSESLGREKLFF

V gene: TRBV7-3
J gene: TRBJ2-7
CDR3 length: 15
clone size: few
D gene: TRBD2
CDR3 DNA: TGTGCCAGCAGCCTTTCTAGCGGGGGAGCCTACGAGCAGTACTTC
CDR3 protein: CASSLSSGGAYEQYF

V gene: TRBV7-2
J gene: TRBJ1-2
CDR3 length: 13
clone size: -
D gene: -
CDR3 DNA: TGTGCCAGCAGCACTACCGTACAGGGAACCTACACCTTC
CDR3 protein: CASSTTVQGTYTF

V gene: TRBV12-3/TRBV12-4
J gene: TRBJ1-3
CDR3 length: 13
clone size: -
D gene: -
CDR3 DNA: TGTGCCAGCCGGACAGTAATTGGAAACACCATATATTTT
CDR3 protein: CASRTVIGNTIYF

V gene: TRBV9
J gene: TRBJ2-1
CDR3 length: 14
clone size: -
D gene: -
CDR3 DNA: TGTGCCAGCAGCGTCGGAGGGGGCTACAATGAGCAGTTCTTC
CDR3 protein: CASSVGGGYNEQFF

V gene: TRBV27
J gene: TRBJ2-7
CDR3 length: 17
clone size: -
D gene: TRBD2
CDR3 DNA: TGTGCCAGCAGTATACAAAATCCGGGACTAGGTCACTACGAGCAGTACTTC
CDR3 protein: CASSIQNPGLGHYEQYF

V gene: TRBV7-3
J gene: TRBJ2-2
CDR3 length: 18
clone size: -
D gene: -
CDR3 DNA: TGTGCCAGCAGCCCAACTCCCTCCCCACGGACGAGACCCGGGGAGCTGTTTTTT
CDR3 protein: CASSPTPSPRTRPGELFF

V gene: TRBV7-8
J gene: TRBJ2-1
CDR3 length: 17
clone size: -
D gene: TRBD2
CDR3 DNA: TGTGCCAGCAGCCTCCTCTGGCGGACTAGCGGGAGAGATGAGCAGTTCTTC
CDR3 protein: CASSLLWRTSGRDEQFF

V gene: TRBV4-3
J gene: TRBJ2-3
CDR3 length: 18
clone size: few
D gene: -
CDR3 DNA: TGCGCCAGCAGCCACGACCTGCGGGTGGGGGGGGCTGGAGATACGCAGTATTTT
CDR3 protein: CASSHDLRVGGAGDTQYF

V gene: TRBV27
J gene: TRBJ1-1
CDR3 length: 15
clone size: -
D gene: -
CDR3 DNA: TGTGCCAGCAGCAATAGGGCGGGGGTAGGCACTGAAGCTTTCTTT
CDR3 protein: CASSNRAGVGTEAFF

V gene: TRBV7-9
J gene: TRBJ1-3
CDR3 length: 12
clone size: -
D gene: -
CDR3 DNA: TGTGCCAGCAGCTTAACTGGAAACACCATATATTTT
CDR3 protein: CASSLTGNTIYF

V gene: TRBV24-1
J gene: TRBJ2-1
CDR3 length: 16
clone size: -
D gene: -
CDR3 DNA: TGTGCCACCGGGGATAGCGGGCTACTAGGGGGAAATGAGCAGTTCTTC
CDR3 protein: CATGDSGLLGGNEQFF

V gene: TRBV10-2
J gene: TRBJ1-5
CDR3 length: 16
clone size: once
D gene: TRBD1
CDR3 DNA: TGCGCCAGCAGTGAGGGGGACAGGGGTAGAAATCAGCCCCAGCATTTT
CDR3 protein: CASSEGDRGRNQPQHF

V gene: TRBV7-2
J gene: TRBJ2-7
CDR3 length: 13
clone size: -
D gene: -
CDR3 DNA: TGTGCCAGCAGCAGTGGTGCATCCTACGAGCAGTACTTC
CDR3 protein: CASSSGASYEQYF

V gene: TRBV12-3/TRBV12-4
J gene: TRBJ1-1
CDR3 length: 13
clone size: -
D gene: -
CDR3 DNA: TGTGCCAGCAGTCCAAGGGGGGCCACTGAAGCTTTCTTT
CDR3 protein: CASSPRGATEAFF

V gene: TRBV9
J gene: TRBJ2-1
CDR3 length: 16
clone size: -
D gene: TRBD2
CDR3 DNA: TGTGCCAGCAGCGCCGAGGGGCCTAGCGGGTACAATGAGCAGTTCTTC
CDR3 protein: CASSAEGPSGYNEQFF

V gene: TRBV3-1/TRBV3-2
J gene: TRBJ2-3
CDR3 length: 17
clone size: -
D gene: TRBD2
CDR3 DNA: TGTGCCAGCAGCCAAGTTGGACTCGGGGGGGCCACAGATACGCAGTATTTT
CDR3 protein: CASSQVGLGGATDTQYF

V gene: TRBV7-6
J gene: TRBJ2-2
CDR3 length: 16
clone size: -
D gene: -
CDR3 DNA: TGTGCCAGCAGCTTGGCGGGGTCGTCGGACACCGGGGAGCTGTTTTTT
CDR3 protein: CASSLAGSSDTGELFF

V gene: TRBV27
J gene: TRBJ2-7
CDR3 length: 15
clone size: -
D gene: -
CDR3 DNA: TGTGCCAGCAGTTTATTGGGGGGGCGGACCTCCGAGCAGTACTTC
CDR3 protein: CASSLLGGRTSEQYF

V gene: TRBV2
J gene: TRBJ2-7
CDR3 length: 12
clone size: -
D gene: TRBD2
CDR3 DNA: TGTGCCAGCAGTGATCGGGGGGGCGAGCAGTACTTC
CDR3 protein: CASSDRGGEQYF

V gene: TRBV10-1
J gene: TRBJ2-7
CDR3 length: 13
clone size: -
D gene: TRBD1
CDR3 DNA: TGCGCCAGCAGTGGGACAGGAGATGGGGGGCAGTACTTC
CDR3 protein: CASSGTGDGGQYF

V gene: TRBV5-1
J gene: TRBJ2-7
CDR3 length: 13
clone size: -
D gene: -
CDR3 DNA: TGCGCCAGCAGCCCGGACGGACCCTACGAGCAGTACTTC
CDR3 protein: CASSPDGPYEQYF

V gene: TRBV10-1
J gene: TRBJ1-2
CDR3 length: 14
clone size: -
D gene: TRBD1
CDR3 DNA: TGCGCCAGCAGTGACAGGGGGATAAGCTATGGCTACACCTTC
CDR3 protein: CASSDRGISYGYTF

V gene: TRBV23-1
J gene: TRBJ2-1
CDR3 length: 19
clone size: -
D gene: TRBD2
CDR3 DNA: TGCGCCAGCAGTCATCCGCGGGGCCTAGCGGGGGGGATCTACAATGAGCAGTTCTTC
CDR3 protein: CASSHPRGLAGGIYNEQFF

V gene: TRBV18
J gene: TRBJ2-7
CDR3 length: 15
clone size: -
D gene: TRBD2
CDR3 DNA: TGTGCCAGCTCACCCACGTTAGCGGGAGTTAGCGAGCAGTACTTC
CDR3 protein: CASSPTLAGVSEQYF

V gene: TRBV3-1/TRBV3-2
J gene: TRBJ2-6
CDR3 length: 17
clone size: -
D gene: -
CDR3 DNA: TGTGCCAGCAGTGTCGGGATCCAACACTCTGGGGCCAACGTCCTGACTTTC
CDR3 protein: CASSVGIQHSGANVLTF

V gene: TRBV10-3
J gene: TRBJ2-3
CDR3 length: 13
clone size: -
D gene: -
CDR3 DNA: TGTGCCATCAGTGCCACAAGCACAGATACGCAGTATTTT
CDR3 protein: CAISATSTDTQYF

V gene: TRBV4-1
J gene: TRBJ1-5
CDR3 length: 16
clone size: -
D gene: -
CDR3 DNA: TGCGCCAGCAGCCAAGATAACTCAGGGAGCAATCAGCCCCAGCATTTT
CDR3 protein: CASSQDNSGSNQPQHF

V gene: TRBV12-5
J gene: TRBJ1-2
CDR3 length: 15
clone size: -
D gene: -
CDR3 DNA: TGTGCTAGTGGTTTGGTACCGTCCGGGGACTATGGCTACACCTTC
CDR3 protein: CASGLVPSGDYGYTF

V gene: TRBV28
J gene: TRBJ2-3
CDR3 length: 18
clone size: once
D gene: -
CDR3 DNA: TGTGCCAGCAGTTTAGACCCGGTATCGGGACTCCTCACAGATACGCAGTATTTT
CDR3 protein: CASSLDPVSGLLTDTQYF

V gene: TRBV27
J gene: TRBJ2-7
CDR3 length: 15
clone size: -
D gene: TRBD2
CDR3 DNA: TGTGCCAGCAGCCACCGGACTAGCGGGCCCTACGAGCAGTACTTC
CDR3 protein: CASSHRTSGPYEQYF

V gene: TRBV6-5
J gene: TRBJ2-7
CDR3 length: 15
clone size: -
D gene: TRBD1
CDR3 DNA: TGTGCCAGCGAGACAAACAGGGGACCTCCCTACGAGCAGTACTTC
CDR3 protein: CASETNRGPPYEQYF

V gene: TRBV9
J gene: TRBJ2-5
CDR3 length: 16
clone size: -
D gene: -
CDR3 DNA: TGTGCCAGCAGCCCAAAACCGGGCGCGTACCAAGAGACCCAGTACTTC
CDR3 protein: CASSPKPGAYQETQYF

V gene: TRBV4-2
J gene: TRBJ1-1
CDR3 length: 13
clone size: -
D gene: TRBD1
CDR3 DNA: TGTGCCAGCCTTTCGGAAACAGGGGCTGAAGCTTTCTTT
CDR3 protein: CASLSETGAEAFF

V gene: TRBV18
J gene: TRBJ2-7
CDR3 length: 14
clone size: -
D gene: TRBD2
CDR3 DNA: TGTGCCAGCTCACCGGGACTATCTCCTGACGAGCAGTACTTC
CDR3 protein: CASSPGLSPDEQYF

V gene: TRBV19
J gene: TRBJ1-1
CDR3 length: 16
clone size: -
D gene: -
CDR3 DNA: TGTGCCAGTAGTCCCGGTAGGGGGGGCTGGAACACTGAAGCTTTCTTT
CDR3 protein: CASSPGRGGWNTEAFF

V gene: TRBV5-6
J gene: TRBJ1-2
CDR3 length: 15
clone size: -
D gene: TRBD1
CDR3 DNA: TGTGCCAGCAGCCGCTCCGGGACAGCATACTATGGCTACACCTTC
CDR3 protein: CASSRSGTAYYGYTF

V gene: TRBV14
J gene: TRBJ2-2
CDR3 length: 14
clone size: once
D gene: -
CDR3 DNA: TGTGCCAGCACCGACTTGCGGCCAGGCGGGGAGCTGTTTTTT
CDR3 protein: CASTDLRPGGELFF

V gene: TRBV7-6
J gene: TRBJ2-7
CDR3 length: 16
clone size: once
D gene: -
CDR3 DNA: TGTGCCAGCAGCCTAATGCCCGGACGGACTTCCTACGAGCAGTACTTC
CDR3 protein: CASSLMPGRTSYEQYF

V gene: TRBV28
J gene: TRBJ2-7
CDR3 length: 13
clone size: -
D gene: -
CDR3 DNA: TGTGCCAGCAGCGAGAGACAGACCTACGAGCAGTACTTC
CDR3 protein: CASSERQTYEQYF

V gene: TRBV2
J gene: TRBJ2-1
CDR3 length: 13
clone size: once
D gene: TRBD2
CDR3 DNA: TGTGCCAGCAGACTAGCGGGCAACAATGAGCAGTTCTTC
CDR3 protein: CASRLAGNNEQFF

V gene: TRBV5-1
J gene: TRBJ1-3
CDR3 length: 16
clone size: -
D gene: -
CDR3 DNA: TGCGCCAGCAGCTTGGGGCAGGCAGGGGCTGGAAACACCATATATTTT
CDR3 protein: CASSLGQAGAGNTIYF

V gene: TRBV13
J gene: TRBJ2-7
CDR3 length: 13
clone size: few
D gene: TRBD1
CDR3 DNA: TGTGCCAGCAGCAAAGACAGGGCCTACGAGCAGTACTTC
CDR3 protein: CASSKDRAYEQYF

V gene: TRBV3-1/TRBV3-2
J gene: TRBJ2-7
CDR3 length: 17
clone size: -
D gene: TRBD2
CDR3 DNA: TGTGCCAGCAGCCAATCCGCTAGCGGGATGAGCTCCTACGAGCAGTACTTC
CDR3 protein: CASSQSASGMSSYEQYF